This T cell receptor (beta chain) was captured by sequencing in a study of T-cell memory formation after mild COVID-19 (dated by TCRdb to 2020 to 2022). Context from the whole study: TCR sequence clusters from the two donors were found to be largely donor specific. The cohort was made up of two young adult volunteers, one female and one male, who were previously healthy. In a couple of donors, T-cell clones that expanded and contracted after mild COVID-19 were tracked by sequencing TCRalpha and TCRbeta repertoires over time. The investigation overall reported the following: Contracting CD4+ clones were found mainly in CM and EM memory subsets, while CD8+ clones were enriched in EMRA. The second-wave clones that peaked on day 37 were not confirmed to be SARS-CoV-2 specific. The study included only a couple of mild cases, and larger cohorts that include severe cases with pre-infection samples were judged to be necessary. Clones that contracted from day 15 to 85 showed balanced CD4/CD8 phenotypes, whereas a second wave of clones that expanded from day 15 to 37 leaned towards CD4+. Some responding clones were detected in pre-infection memory, suggesting pre-existing cross-reactive memory T cells joined the SARS-CoV-2 response.

Reading the germline V gene gives CDR1 SGHRS and CDR2 YFSETQ. V loses 0 bases of germline sequence and J loses 2 bases, and the interval between the two ends is 12 bases. Including the terminal cysteine and phenylalanine, the CDR3 comprises 16 residues. Only the CDR3 region is kept as DNA, spanning 48 bases read in frame from base 1. TCRdb lists the instrument as Illumina NovaSeq 6000. Using 5'RACE with constant-segment primers, TCRalpha and TCRbeta cDNA libraries were constructed, with sample barcodes and unique molecular identifiers added in the process. Trizol reagent was used to extract RNA from every sample. Library amplification was performed in two PCR steps, and a second sample barcode and Illumina TruSeq adapters were introduced in the second step. Libraries were sequenced on an Illumina NovaSeq with 2 x 150 bp paired-end reads. Regarding the original processing steps: The reads were demultiplexed and collapsed into UMI-guided consensus sequences using migec v1.2.7. With mixcr v2.1.11, UMI consensuses were aligned to TRA and TRB V and J templates and assembled into clonotypes. Expanded or contracted clonotypes were those called significant by both edgeR and NoisET, with noise models trained on biological replicates. For edgeR calls, the thresholds were a false discovery rate-adjusted p below 0.01 and a log2 fold-change of 1. As an exploratory analysis of dynamics, max-normalized trajectories of the 1000 most abundant clonotypes were examined with PCA combined with hierarchical clustering. The CD4 or CD8 phenotype of responding clones was assigned using the separately sequenced CD4+ and CD8+ repertoires. The raw public reads went through TCRdb reprocessing: fastp at Q25, MiXCR clone calling, in-frame beta chains kept. One record per CDR3 amino acid sequence lists the most common genes and DNA. TCRdb's processing, not the study's, gives the V and J calls here. Present in this sample are roughly 410,000 distinct CDR3 sequences, about 24% of which were seen just once. Roughly 8.9% of the sample goes to the ten largest clones.

This clonotype turned up a few times. What this receptor recognizes is not known. No base quality values were provided; no much bigger clone lies one nucleotide off. Ficoll-Paque density gradient centrifugation was the method used to isolate PBMCs. What was sequenced was PBMCs or a T cell subset sorted from them (not recorded which). This receptor was taken from an adult woman who had mild COVID-19 (a few samples of this study predate the infection). The sample titles of this study are shuffled in the database, so cell type and time point are left out; the donor was told from shared clones. Rearrangement joined TRBV5-1 to TRBJ2-1, with a weak D call of TRBD1 (5 bases match). For the CDR3, the sequence is CASSLGQAGPYNEQFF. The nucleotide sequence is given as TGCGCCAGCAGCTTGGGGCAGGCAGGGCCCTACAATGAGCAGTTCTTC.